The 13 T cell receptor beta chains below were found in one sample sequenced in a study of T cell repertoires in cytomegalovirus infection. TCRdb reprocessed the reads with MiXCR, giving one entry per CDR3 protein. In the table there are roughly 300,000 distinct CDR3 sequences, approximately 9.5% of which are singletons. Sequencing input: PBMCs. The receptors originated from a human donor in good health (CMV status not recorded). Some clones in this sample may be carry-over from other donors' samples.

This clonotype was found many times. This rearrangement joins TRBV20-1 to TRBJ2-4; D gene ambiguous. The CDR3 sequence is 12 residues long. CDR1 DFQATT and CDR2 SNEGSKA come from the germline V gene (reference sequence). V lost 6 bases, J lost 2 bases, and 8 bases lay in between. The CDR3 sequence: CSATTPKNIQYF. For the CDR3, the DNA is TGCAGTGCCACCACGCCCAAAAACATTCAGTACTTC.

A few counts support this clonotype. This chain uses TRBV6-1 with TRBJ2-1; TRBD1 aligns across 8 bases. Germline assignment: CDR1 MNHNS and CDR2 SASEGT. After removal of 5 bases from V and 12 bases from J, the junction contained 6 bases not matched to a gene. The CDR3 totals 12 residues. The CDR3 DNA follows: TGTGCCAGCAGTTCTCAGGGGGCGCGGCAGTTCTTC. Protein product: CASSSQGARQFF.

This clonotype was seen a few times. This chain links TRBV28 with TRBJ1-2, with D possibly being TRBD1 (5 bases). Germline V CDR1 and CDR2: MDHEN, SYDVKM. This CDR3 comprises 18 residues. V lost 3 bases to trimming and J lost 5 bases, with 25 bases between them. As DNA, the CDR3 is TGTGCCAGCAGTTTTTGGGACCTCTCCCGATTGGTGGGTTATGGCTACACCTTC. Translation: CASSFWDLSRLVGYGYTF.

This clonotype has only a few counts. The chain combines TRBV6-6 with TRBJ1-2; 9 bases map to TRBD1. V trimming: 6 bases; J trimming: 2 bases; junction bases outside the gene matches: 4. This CDR3 spans 14 amino acids. Per the germline V gene, CDR1 is MNHNY and CDR2 is SVGAGI (reference sequence). CDR3 DNA sequence: TGTGCCAGCAGAAGGGACAGGGAGAACTATGGCTACACCTTC. Protein sequence: CASRRDRENYGYTF.

This clonotype was detected a few times. The chain combines TRBV12-3 or TRBV12-4 with TRBJ2-7; D is unresolved. V shed 3 bases and J shed 3 bases, with 9 bases lying between them. The CDR3 runs to 13 residues. This chain's CDR3 is CASSLVRGYEQYF. CDR3 sequence (DNA): TGTGCCAGCAGTTTGGTACGTGGCTACGAGCAGTACTTC.

This sequence joins TRBV20-1 and TRBJ1-5, with D hard to call. V lost 1 base to trimming and J lost 6 bases, with 10 bases between them. The germline CDR1 and CDR2 sequences are DFQATT and SNEGSKA (reference sequence). This CDR3 has 13 amino acids. In DNA form, the CDR3 reads TGCAGTGCTAGAGTTGGGGTTTCTCAGCCCCAGCATTTT. Translating it yields CSARVGVSQPQHF.

This clonotype appeared many times. The J gene is TRBJ2-7, the V gene TRBV28, with 10 nucleotides matching TRBD2. V was clipped by 6 bases and J by 5 bases; unmatched bases: 7. The V gene's germline CDR1 is MDHEN and CDR2 SYDVKM. This CDR3 comprises 14 residues. The CDR3, as DNA: TGTGCCAGCAGCCTGACCGGGACTAGCGACGAGCAGTACTTC. Translated: CASSLTGTSDEQYF.

The chain joins TRBV7-2 to TRBJ2-7, with 12 bases fitting TRBD2. CDR3 size: 15 residues. V trimming: 5 bases; J trimming: 4 bases; junction bases outside the gene matches: 6. Germline V gene sequence: CDR1 SGHTA, CDR2 FQGNSA. CDR3 region: CASSPLAGGQYEQYF. In DNA form, the CDR3 reads TGTGCCAGCAGCCCCCTAGCGGGGGGGCAGTACGAGCAGTACTTC.

The V gene is TRBV7-8, the J gene TRBJ2-3; 9 positions match TRBD2. V shed 0 bases, J shed 2 bases, and the junction held 9 bases outside the gene matches. The CDR3 extends over 18 amino acids. CDR1 and CDR2 from the germline V gene are SGHVS and FQNEAQ. CDR3 DNA: TGTGCCAGCAGCTTAGCGCTGTCTAGCGGGGCTAACACAGATACGCAGTATTTT. It encodes CASSLALSSGANTDTQYF.

This clonotype showed up just a few times. The chain links TRBV25-1 to TRBJ1-6, with D maybe TRBD1 (5 bases). Germline V gives CDR1 MGHDK, CDR2 SYGVNS. V gave up 3 bases and J gave up 10 bases, with 13 bases separating them. This CDR3 region has 14 residues. In nucleotides, the CDR3 is TGTGCCAGCAGTGAGGTCGGGGGGAACTCACCCCTCCACTTT. This gives the protein CASSEVGGNSPLHF. The full variable domain, rest sourced from reference TRBV25-1 and TRBJ1-6, is EADIYQTPRYLVIGTGKKITLECSQTMGHDKMYWYQQDPGMELHLIHYSYGVNSTEKGDLSSESTVSRIRTEHFPLTLESARPSHTSQYLCASSEVGGNSPLHFGNGTRLTVT.

The chain joins TRBV19 to TRBJ1-6; possible D gene TRBD1, 5 bases. V lost 5 bases, J lost 10 bases, and 12 bases lay in between. The germline gives CDR1 LNHDA, CDR2 SQIVND (reference sequence). This CDR3 spans 13 amino acids. In DNA, the CDR3 is TGTGCCAGTAGTGCTCAGGGTGAATCACCCCTCCACTTT. Encoded protein: CASSAQGESPLHF.

This chain connects TRBV20-1 to TRBJ2-7, with D perhaps TRBD2 (6 bases). The CDR3 runs to 13 residues. Germline assignment: CDR1 DFQATT and CDR2 SNEGSKA (reference sequence). V was pared by 6 bases and J by 0 bases, with 12 bases between. The CDR3 DNA reads as TGCAGTGCCCCGCGGGGCCACTCCTACGAGCAGTACTTC. Protein: CSAPRGHSYEQYF.

The V and J genes are TRBV7-6 and TRBJ2-7; D might be TRBD2 (5 bases). The germline CDR1 and CDR2 sequences are SGHVS and FNYEAQ. The V end lost 5 bases, the J end lost 7 bases, and 18 bases lay between the germline ends. CDR3 length: 14 amino acids. The CDR3 DNA is TGTGCCAGCAGCCCCACCTACCCCCCGGGGGAGCAGTACTTC. Protein product: CASSPTYPPGEQYF.